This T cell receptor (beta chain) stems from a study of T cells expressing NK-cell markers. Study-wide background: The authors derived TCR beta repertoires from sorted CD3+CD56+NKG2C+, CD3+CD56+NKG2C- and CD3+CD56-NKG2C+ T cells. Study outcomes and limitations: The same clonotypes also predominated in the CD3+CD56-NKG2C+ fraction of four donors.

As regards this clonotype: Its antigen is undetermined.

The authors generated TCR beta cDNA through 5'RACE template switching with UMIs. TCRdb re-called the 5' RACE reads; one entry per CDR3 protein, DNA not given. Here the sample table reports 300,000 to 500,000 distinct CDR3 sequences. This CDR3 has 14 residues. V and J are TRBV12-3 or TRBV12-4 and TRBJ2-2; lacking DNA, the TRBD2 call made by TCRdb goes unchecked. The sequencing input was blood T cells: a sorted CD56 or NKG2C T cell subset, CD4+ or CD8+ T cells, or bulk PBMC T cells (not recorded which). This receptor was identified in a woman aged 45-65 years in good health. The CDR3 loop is CASNRDFNTGELFF.